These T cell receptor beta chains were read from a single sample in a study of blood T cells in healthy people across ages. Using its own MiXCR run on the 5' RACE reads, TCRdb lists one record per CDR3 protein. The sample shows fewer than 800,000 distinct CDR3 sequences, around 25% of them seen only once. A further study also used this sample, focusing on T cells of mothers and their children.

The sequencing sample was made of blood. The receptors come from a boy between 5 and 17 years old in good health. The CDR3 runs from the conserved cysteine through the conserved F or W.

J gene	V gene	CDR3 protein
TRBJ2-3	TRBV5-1	CASSGTTGARSDTQYF
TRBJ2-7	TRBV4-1	CASSQGSSEQGLYEQSF
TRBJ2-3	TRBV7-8	CASSFLRSRNTDTQYF
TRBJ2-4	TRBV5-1	CASSTGLAGVKKNIQYF
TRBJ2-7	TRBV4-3	CASSPDSGGAPGYEQYF
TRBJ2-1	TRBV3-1	CASSQVRAHEQFF
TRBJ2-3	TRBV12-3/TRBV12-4	CASSFSGGGAVAQYF
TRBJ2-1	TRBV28	CASSLSRTGFEQFF
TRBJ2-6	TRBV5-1	CASSLAWSGANVLTF
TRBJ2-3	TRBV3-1	CASSQGTSGRDTQYF
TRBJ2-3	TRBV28	CASSLEREITDTQYF
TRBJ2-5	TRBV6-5	CASSYAFRTGGFVETQYF
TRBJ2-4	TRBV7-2	CAGSLAFGVPKNIQYF
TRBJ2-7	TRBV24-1	CATHMGTGAYEQYF
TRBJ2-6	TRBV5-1	CASSLDQQGGANVLTF
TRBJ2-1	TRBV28	CASSQLAGAYNEQFF